This T cell receptor (beta chain) was sequenced for a study of T cells in Graves' hyperthyroidism and ophthalmopathy. Study observations and caveats: Most expanded thyroid clonotypes above 0.001 also appeared in blood.

Amplification of TCR beta CDR3 regions was performed using RNA transcripts as template. The study used the HTBI primer set for a first-round RT-PCR of the TCR CDR3. One entry per CDR3 protein results from TCRdb running MiXCR on the multiplex PCR reads. The sample includes a few hundred thousand distinct CDR3 sequences, around a fifth seen only once; the top ten take around 50%. This clonotype was detected ten times or more. Its antigen is as yet unknown. The germline V and J ends were trimmed by 3 bases and 5 bases, with 4 bases remaining between them. CDR3 length: 11 amino acids. CDR1 SGHTA and CDR2 FQGNSA come from the germline V gene.

The clonotype comes from a woman aged 70-85 years with Graves' ophthalmopathy. V gene TRBV7-2 combines with J gene TRBJ1-1; no definite D call. The specimen was blood. The DNA for the CDR3 is TGTGCCAGCAGCTTCCAGACTGAAGCTTTCTTT. Translation gives CASSFQTEAFF.